This is a list of T cell receptor beta chains from one sample in a study of cytomegalovirus exposure and HLA in healthy donors. The table came from immunoSEQ multiplex PCR; TCRdb's copy has only in-frame clones and leaves some out. The profile shows about 140,000 clones, under 90% of them singletons. The sample taken for sequencing was PBMCs. These receptors originate from a boy aged 2-9 years in good health and CMV-seronegative. The CDR3 runs from the conserved cysteine through the conserved F or W. A D gene is named only where the DNA matches it firmly. Clone sizes are given selectively: once, few, many, or a class where the clone is expanded.

V gene: TRBV29-1; J gene: TRBJ2-3; D gene: NA; clone size: NA; CDR3 DNA: TGCAGCGTTCTGGCCCACCCTAGCACGGATACGCAGTATTTT; CDR3 protein: CSVLAHPSTDTQYF
V gene: TRBV28; J gene: TRBJ1-1; D gene: NA; clone size: once; CDR3 DNA: TGTGCCAGCAGCCTTCCTACTGAAGCTTTCTTT; CDR3 protein: CASSLPTEAFF
V gene: TRBV7-9; J gene: TRBJ2-1; D gene: TRBD2; clone size: NA; CDR3 DNA: TGTGCCAGCAGCCCTAGCGGAAGCTCCTACAATGAGCAGTTCTTC; CDR3 protein: CASSPSGSSYNEQFF
V gene: TRBV5-4; J gene: TRBJ2-3; D gene: TRBD2; clone size: NA; CDR3 DNA: TGTGCCAGCAGCTTGGGGCGGGAGGTTAGCACAGATACGCAGTATTTT; CDR3 protein: CASSLGREVSTDTQYF
V gene: TRBV27; J gene: TRBJ1-1; D gene: TRBD1; clone size: NA; CDR3 DNA: TGTGCCAGCAGTTATCGGACAGGGCGCGGCACTGAAGCTTTCTTT; CDR3 protein: CASSYRTGRGTEAFF
V gene: TRBV11-3; J gene: TRBJ2-4; D gene: TRBD2; clone size: NA; CDR3 DNA: TGTGCCAGCAGCCCCCGACTAGCGGGTTGGGAAAACATTCAGTACTTC; CDR3 protein: CASSPRLAGWENIQYF
V gene: TRBV4-2; J gene: TRBJ2-4; D gene: TRBD2; clone size: NA; CDR3 DNA: TGTGCCAGCAGCCAGGACTACGGGAGGAACATTCAGTACTTC; CDR3 protein: CASSQDYGRNIQYF
V gene: TRBV18; J gene: TRBJ1-6; D gene: NA; clone size: NA; CDR3 DNA: TGTGCCAGCTCACCTGGCAGAGCGAATTCACCCCTCCACTTT; CDR3 protein: CASSPGRANSPLHF
V gene: TRBV29-1; J gene: TRBJ2-7; D gene: TRBD1; clone size: few; CDR3 DNA: TGCAGCGTCGCAGGGGGCGCCTACTACGAGCAGTACTTC; CDR3 protein: CSVAGGAYYEQYF
V gene: TRBV5-1; J gene: TRBJ1-3; D gene: NA; clone size: NA; CDR3 DNA: TGCGCCAGCAGCTTGCATACAGGGTCTATGCAGTATGGAAACACCATATATTTT; CDR3 protein: CASSLHTGSMQYGNTIYF
V gene: TRBV2; J gene: TRBJ2-7; D gene: TRBD1; clone size: NA; CDR3 DNA: TGTGCCAGCAGTCGGGGGGACAGGGGGTACTTC; CDR3 protein: CASSRGDRGYF
V gene: TRBV7-8; J gene: TRBJ2-1; D gene: TRBD2; clone size: NA; CDR3 DNA: TGTGCCAGCAGCTTAGTTCGCAGCGGGAGGTTCTGGAATAACAATGAGCAGTTCTTC; CDR3 protein: CASSLVRSGRFWNNNEQFF
V gene: TRBV6-6; J gene: TRBJ2-7; D gene: TRBD1; clone size: NA; CDR3 DNA: TGTGCCAGCACCAACCCGGGACAGGGGGAATACGAGCAGTACTTC; CDR3 protein: CASTNPGQGEYEQYF
V gene: TRBV30; J gene: TRBJ1-4; D gene: NA; clone size: NA; CDR3 DNA: TGTGCCTGGAGTGTTCAGACTCAGGGGTATAGTGAAAAACTGTTTTTT; CDR3 protein: CAWSVQTQGYSEKLFF
V gene: TRBV6-6; J gene: TRBJ2-7; D gene: NA; clone size: NA; CDR3 DNA: TGTGCCAGCAGTTACCCACGGGCCGGGGTCGGTTGGGAGCAGTACTTC; CDR3 protein: CASSYPRAGVGWEQYF
V gene: TRBV30; J gene: TRBJ1-3; D gene: NA; clone size: NA; CDR3 DNA: TGTGCCTGGAGGGCTCAATTTGGCAGGGCGACTGGAAACACCATATATTTT; CDR3 protein: CAWRAQFGRATGNTIYF
V gene: TRBV6-1; J gene: TRBJ2-1; D gene: NA; clone size: NA; CDR3 DNA: TGTGCCAGCAGACTAATCGGCTACAATGAGCAGTTCTTC; CDR3 protein: CASRLIGYNEQFF
V gene: TRBV7-9; J gene: TRBJ2-1; D gene: TRBD1; clone size: NA; CDR3 DNA: TGTGCCAGCAGCATACCGGGGGCAGGGGGCGTCAATGAGCAGTTCTTC; CDR3 protein: CASSIPGAGGVNEQFF
V gene: TRBV30; J gene: TRBJ2-3; D gene: TRBD2; clone size: NA; CDR3 DNA: TGTGCCTGGAGTGTACAAGCGGGGAGCACAGATACGCAGTATTTT; CDR3 protein: CAWSVQAGSTDTQYF
V gene: TRBV15; J gene: TRBJ2-1; D gene: NA; clone size: NA; CDR3 DNA: TGTGCCACCAGCAGAGATTATGGCGCGGGAATAACGGGGTCCTACAATGAGCAGTTCTTC; CDR3 protein: CATSRDYGAGITGSYNEQFF
V gene: TRBV9; J gene: TRBJ2-2; D gene: TRBD1; clone size: NA; CDR3 DNA: TGTGCCAGCAGCGTACGGGGGACAGGGTGGACCGGGGAGCTGTTTTTT; CDR3 protein: CASSVRGTGWTGELFF
V gene: TRBV28; J gene: TRBJ2-7; D gene: TRBD2; clone size: NA; CDR3 DNA: TGTGCCAGCAGAAGGACGGTTGTGGGATCAGGCCAAGCTCAGCGGGAGGTTCCCTACGAGCAGTACTTC; CDR3 protein: CASRRTVVGSGQAQREVPYEQYF
V gene: TRBV7-9; J gene: TRBJ1-3; D gene: NA; clone size: NA; CDR3 DNA: TGTGCCAGCAGGCCTACAGGGTCTGCTGTATCCATATATTTT; CDR3 protein: CASRPTGSAVSIYF
V gene: TRBV7-3; J gene: TRBJ1-2; D gene: NA; clone size: NA; CDR3 DNA: TGTGCCAGCAGCTTGGGTCAAGGGGTGGATGGCTACACCTTC; CDR3 protein: CASSLGQGVDGYTF
V gene: TRBV9; J gene: TRBJ1-1; D gene: TRBD1; clone size: NA; CDR3 DNA: TGTGCCAGCAGCGTAGGACAGGGACTGAACACTGAAGCTTTCTTT; CDR3 protein: CASSVGQGLNTEAFF
V gene: TRBV10-3; J gene: TRBJ1-5; D gene: NA; clone size: NA; CDR3 DNA: TGTGCCATCAGTGCTAAAGGAGCCTCTAGCAATCAGCCCCAGCATTTT; CDR3 protein: CAISAKGASSNQPQHF
V gene: TRBV5-1; J gene: TRBJ2-1; D gene: NA; clone size: NA; CDR3 DNA: TGCGCCAGCAGCTTGGGCGGGGCTCGCGGACCCAATGAGCAGTTCTTC; CDR3 protein: CASSLGGARGPNEQFF
V gene: TRBV28; J gene: TRBJ1-1; D gene: NA; clone size: NA; CDR3 DNA: TGTGCCAGCAGTTCCGCAGGGTTTGGGTTTGTTAGTGACACTGAAGCTTTCTTT; CDR3 protein: CASSSAGFGFVSDTEAFF
V gene: TRBV7-2; J gene: TRBJ1-4; D gene: NA; clone size: NA; CDR3 DNA: TGTGCCAGCAGCTTCGGAGGGGTGGTAGGATCGCTGTTTTTT; CDR3 protein: CASSFGGVVGSLFF
V gene: TRBV7-3; J gene: TRBJ2-3; D gene: TRBD2; clone size: NA; CDR3 DNA: TGTGCCAGCAGCTGGACTAGCGGGAGCACAGATACGCAGTATTTT; CDR3 protein: CASSWTSGSTDTQYF
V gene: TRBV11-2; J gene: TRBJ1-5; D gene: TRBD1; clone size: NA; CDR3 DNA: TGTGCCAGCAGCTTAATTAGGGGGCTAAGCAATCAGCCCCAGCATTTT; CDR3 protein: CASSLIRGLSNQPQHF
V gene: TRBV30; J gene: TRBJ2-5; D gene: TRBD1; clone size: NA; CDR3 DNA: TGTGCCTGGAGCGGACAGGGGACGAAGACCCAGTACTTC; CDR3 protein: CAWSGQGTKTQYF
V gene: TRBV10-3; J gene: TRBJ1-6; D gene: NA; clone size: NA; CDR3 DNA: TGTGCCAGCTCAGGGGAATCACCCCTCCACTTT; CDR3 protein: CASSGESPLHF
V gene: TRBV9; J gene: TRBJ1-4; D gene: TRBD1; clone size: NA; CDR3 DNA: TGTGCCAGCAGCCCCCGACAGGGAACTAATGAAAAACTGTTTTTT; CDR3 protein: CASSPRQGTNEKLFF
V gene: TRBV7-3; J gene: TRBJ1-2; D gene: TRBD1; clone size: NA; CDR3 DNA: TGTGCCAGCAGTGAGGGACAGGGAAGCTATGGCTACACCTTC; CDR3 protein: CASSEGQGSYGYTF
V gene: TRBV6-4; J gene: TRBJ2-3; D gene: NA; clone size: NA; CDR3 DNA: TGTGCCAGCAGTGACTCCTCTAGCGATAGCACAGATACGCAGTATTTT; CDR3 protein: CASSDSSSDSTDTQYF
V gene: TRBV11-3; J gene: TRBJ1-5; D gene: NA; clone size: few; CDR3 DNA: TGTGCCAGCAGCCTAGAAAGCTCCGGTCAGCCCCAGCATTTT; CDR3 protein: CASSLESSGQPQHF
V gene: TRBV9; J gene: TRBJ2-2; D gene: TRBD2; clone size: NA; CDR3 DNA: TGTGCCAGCAGCGCATCCCCCGGACTAGCGGGAGAGGCGAACACCGGGGAGCTGTTTTTT; CDR3 protein: CASSASPGLAGEANTGELFF
V gene: TRBV30; J gene: TRBJ1-1; D gene: NA; clone size: once; CDR3 DNA: TGTGCCTGGAGTGCGTCCCTCGGGAACACTGAAGCTTTCTTT; CDR3 protein: CAWSASLGNTEAFF
V gene: TRBV6-6; J gene: TRBJ1-2; D gene: TRBD1; clone size: few; CDR3 DNA: TGTGCCAGCACCCCGGGACAGGGAAACTATGGCTACACCTTC; CDR3 protein: CASTPGQGNYGYTF
V gene: TRBV7-9; J gene: TRBJ2-3; D gene: TRBD2; clone size: NA; CDR3 DNA: TGTGCCAGCAGCTCGATTAGCGGGGGTACCGGTAAATATACGCAGTATTTT; CDR3 protein: CASSSISGGTGKYTQYF
V gene: TRBV27; J gene: TRBJ1-5; D gene: TRBD1; clone size: NA; CDR3 DNA: TGTGCCAGCAGTCTAACCGGGACAGGGGTAGGGCAGCCCCAGCATTTT; CDR3 protein: CASSLTGTGVGQPQHF